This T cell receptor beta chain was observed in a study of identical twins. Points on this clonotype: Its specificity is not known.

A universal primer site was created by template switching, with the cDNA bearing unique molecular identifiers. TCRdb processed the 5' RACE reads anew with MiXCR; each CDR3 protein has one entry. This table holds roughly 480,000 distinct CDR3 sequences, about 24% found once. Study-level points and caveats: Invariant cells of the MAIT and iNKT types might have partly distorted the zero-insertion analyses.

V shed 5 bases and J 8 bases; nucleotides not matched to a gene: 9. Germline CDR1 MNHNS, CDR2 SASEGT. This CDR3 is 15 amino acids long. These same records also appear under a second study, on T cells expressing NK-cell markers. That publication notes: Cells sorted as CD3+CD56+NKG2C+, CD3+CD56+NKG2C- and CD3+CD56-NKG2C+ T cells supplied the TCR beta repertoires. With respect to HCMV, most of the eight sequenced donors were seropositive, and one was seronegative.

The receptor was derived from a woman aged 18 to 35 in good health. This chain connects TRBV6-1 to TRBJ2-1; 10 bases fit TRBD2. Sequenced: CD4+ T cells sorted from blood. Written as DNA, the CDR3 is TGTGCCAGCAGTAAAAGTATAGCGGGAGGTGATGAGCAGTTCTTC. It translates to CASSKSIAGGDEQFF.